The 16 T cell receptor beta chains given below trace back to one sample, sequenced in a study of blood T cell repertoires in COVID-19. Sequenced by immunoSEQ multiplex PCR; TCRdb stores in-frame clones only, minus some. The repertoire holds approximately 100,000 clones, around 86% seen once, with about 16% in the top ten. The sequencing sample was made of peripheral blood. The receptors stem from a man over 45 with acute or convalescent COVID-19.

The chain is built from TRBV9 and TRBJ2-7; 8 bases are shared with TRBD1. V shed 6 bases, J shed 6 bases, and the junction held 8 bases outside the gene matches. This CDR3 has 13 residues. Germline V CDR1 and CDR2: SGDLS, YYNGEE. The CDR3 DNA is TGTGCCAGCAACTCAGCAGGGGGCGGCGAGCAGTACTTC. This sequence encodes CASNSAGGGEQYF.

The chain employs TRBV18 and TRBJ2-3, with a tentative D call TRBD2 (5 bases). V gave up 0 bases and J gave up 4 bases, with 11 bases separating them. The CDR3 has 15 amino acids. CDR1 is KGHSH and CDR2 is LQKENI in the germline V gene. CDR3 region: CASSPPGVRADTQYF. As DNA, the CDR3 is TGTGCCAGCTCACCACCTGGGGTGAGGGCAGATACGCAGTATTTT.

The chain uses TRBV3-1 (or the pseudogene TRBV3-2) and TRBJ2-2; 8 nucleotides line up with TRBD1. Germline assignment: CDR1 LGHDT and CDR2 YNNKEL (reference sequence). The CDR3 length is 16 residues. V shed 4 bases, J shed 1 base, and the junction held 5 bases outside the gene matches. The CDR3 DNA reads TGTGCCAGCAGCCTGGCCGGGACAGGGAACACCGGGGAGCTGTTTTTT. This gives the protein CASSLAGTGNTGELFF.

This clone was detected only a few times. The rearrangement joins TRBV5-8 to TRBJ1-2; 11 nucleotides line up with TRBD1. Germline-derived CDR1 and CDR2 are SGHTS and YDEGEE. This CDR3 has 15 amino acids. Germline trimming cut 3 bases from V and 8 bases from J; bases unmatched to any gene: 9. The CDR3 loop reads CASSSRTGGAWGYTF. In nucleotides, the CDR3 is TGTGCCAGCAGCTCTCGGACAGGGGGCGCCTGGGGCTACACCTTC.

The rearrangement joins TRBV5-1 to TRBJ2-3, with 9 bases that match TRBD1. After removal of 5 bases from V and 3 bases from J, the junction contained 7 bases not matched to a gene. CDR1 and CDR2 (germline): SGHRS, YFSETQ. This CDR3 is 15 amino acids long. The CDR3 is CASRSGQGQTDTQYF. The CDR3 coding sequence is TGCGCCAGCAGGTCGGGACAGGGTCAAACAGATACGCAGTATTTT.

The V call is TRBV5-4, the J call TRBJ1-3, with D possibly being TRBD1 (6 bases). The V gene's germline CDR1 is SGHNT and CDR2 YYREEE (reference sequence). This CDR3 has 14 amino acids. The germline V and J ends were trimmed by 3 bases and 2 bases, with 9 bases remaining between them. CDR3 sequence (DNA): TGTGCCAGCAGCTCCCAGGGGCCTGGAAACACCATATATTTT. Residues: CASSSQGPGNTIYF.

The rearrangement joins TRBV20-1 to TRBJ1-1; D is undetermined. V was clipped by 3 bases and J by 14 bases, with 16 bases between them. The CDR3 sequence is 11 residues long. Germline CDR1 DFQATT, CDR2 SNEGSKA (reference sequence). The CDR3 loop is CSASGLTMGFF. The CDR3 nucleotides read TGCAGTGCTAGCGGACTTACAATGGGATTCTTT.

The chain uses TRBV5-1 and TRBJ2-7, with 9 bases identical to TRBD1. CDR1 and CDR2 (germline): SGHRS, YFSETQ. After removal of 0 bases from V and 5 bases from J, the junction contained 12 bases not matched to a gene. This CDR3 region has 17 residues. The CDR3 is CASSLVGTGTLGNEQYF. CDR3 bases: TGCGCCAGCAGCTTGGTGGGGACAGGGACATTGGGGAACGAGCAGTACTTC.

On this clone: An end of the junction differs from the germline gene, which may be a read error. CDR3 nucleotide sequence: TGTGCCTGGAGTGCCCAGGGCCTTATGGACTTC. It encodes CAWSAQGLMDF. The chain joins TRBV30 to TRBJ2-5; tentatively, D is TRBD1 (5 bases). The CDR3 extends over 11 amino acids. The germline V gene has CDR1 GTSNPN and CDR2 SVGIG (reference sequence).

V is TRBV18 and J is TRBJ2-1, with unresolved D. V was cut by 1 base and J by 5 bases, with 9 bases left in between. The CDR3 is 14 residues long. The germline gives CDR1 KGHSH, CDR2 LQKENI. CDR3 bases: TGTGCCAGCTCACCACAAAACTCAAACAATGAGCAGTTCTTC. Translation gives CASSPQNSNNEQFF.

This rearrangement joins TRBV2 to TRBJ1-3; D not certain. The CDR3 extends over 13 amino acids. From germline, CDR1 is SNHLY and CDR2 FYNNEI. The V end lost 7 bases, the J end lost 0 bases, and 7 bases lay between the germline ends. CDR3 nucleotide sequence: TGTGCCAGCAAACTGAGCTCTGGAAACACCATATATTTT. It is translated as CASKLSSGNTIYF.

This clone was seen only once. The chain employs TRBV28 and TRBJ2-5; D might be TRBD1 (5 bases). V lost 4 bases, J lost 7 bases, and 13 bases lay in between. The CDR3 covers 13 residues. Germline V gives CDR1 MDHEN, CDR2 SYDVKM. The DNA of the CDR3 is TGTGCCAGCAGTTATCAGGGAATTGGGACCCAGTACTTC. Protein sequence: CASSYQGIGTQYF. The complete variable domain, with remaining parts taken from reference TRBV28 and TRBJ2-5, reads DVKVTQSSRYLVKRTGEKVFLECVQDMDHENMFWYRQDPGLGLRLIYFSYDVKMKEKGDIPEGYSVSREKKERFSLILESASTNQTSMYLCASSYQGIGTQYFGPGTRLLVL.

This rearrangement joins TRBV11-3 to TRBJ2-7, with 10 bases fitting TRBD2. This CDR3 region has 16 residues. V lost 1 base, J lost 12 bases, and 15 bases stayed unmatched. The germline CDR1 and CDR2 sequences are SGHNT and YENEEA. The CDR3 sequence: CASSLGTDGTSAIRYF. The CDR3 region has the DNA TGTGCCAGCAGCTTAGGGACTGATGGGACTAGCGCCATACGGTACTTC.

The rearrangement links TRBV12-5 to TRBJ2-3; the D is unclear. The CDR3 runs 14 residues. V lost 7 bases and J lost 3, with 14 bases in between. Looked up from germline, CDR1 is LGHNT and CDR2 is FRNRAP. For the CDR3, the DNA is TGTGCTAGTGCCCCGTCGGGTGAGACAGATACGCAGTATTTT. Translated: CASAPSGETDTQYF.

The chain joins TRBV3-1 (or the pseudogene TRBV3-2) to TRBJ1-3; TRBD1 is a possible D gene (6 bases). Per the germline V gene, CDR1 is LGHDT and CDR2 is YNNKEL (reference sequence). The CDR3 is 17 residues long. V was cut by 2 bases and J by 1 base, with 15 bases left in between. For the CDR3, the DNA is TGTGCCAGCAGCCAATCGGGCAGGGGTGCTTCTGGAAACACCATATATTTT. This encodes CASSQSGRGASGNTIYF.

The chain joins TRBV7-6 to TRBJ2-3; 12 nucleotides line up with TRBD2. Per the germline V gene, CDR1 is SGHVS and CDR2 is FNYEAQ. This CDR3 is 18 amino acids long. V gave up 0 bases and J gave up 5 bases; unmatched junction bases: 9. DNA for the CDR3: TGTGCCAGCAGCTTAGCCGGGCTAGCGGGAGGGCCGGTAGATACGCAGTATTTT. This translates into CASSLAGLAGGPVDTQYF.